The 16 T cell receptor beta chains presented below share a single source sample, sequenced in a study of blood T cell repertoires in COVID-19. Measured with immunoSEQ multiplex PCR; TCRdb has only the in-frame clones, and not every one. The table has roughly 150,000 clones, 65% to 90% seen once. Material: peripheral blood. These receptors came from a woman aged 50 to 60 with acute or convalescent COVID-19.

This clone showed up just a few times. This chain links TRBV30 with TRBJ1-5; TRBD1 agrees at 7 bases. The germline V gene has CDR1 GTSNPN and CDR2 SVGIG (reference sequence). The CDR3 is 15 amino acids. V was pared by 0 bases and J by 2 bases, with 4 bases of the junction left unmatched. The DNA for the CDR3 is TGTGCCTGGAGTGTCGGGACAGCGGGCAATCAGCCCCAGCATTTT. Amino acids: CAWSVGTAGNQPQHF.

This rearrangement joins TRBV6-5 to TRBJ1-2, with 8 bases matching TRBD1. V shed 10 bases and J 5 bases; nucleotides not matched to a gene: 9. The CDR3 runs 13 residues. Looked up from germline, CDR1 is MNHEY and CDR2 is SVGAGI. The CDR3 region has the DNA TGTGCCACCGCTAGGACAGGGCCGTATGGCTACACCTTC. It is translated as CATARTGPYGYTF.

The V call is TRBV7-2, the J call TRBJ2-3; 10 positions match TRBD2. V gave up 1 base and J gave up 4 bases; unmatched junction bases: 11. The germline V gene has CDR1 SGHTA and CDR2 FQGNSA. This CDR3 has 18 residues. CDR3 region: CASSLVWASGGRPDTQYF. The CDR3 DNA is TGTGCCAGCAGCTTAGTTTGGGCTAGCGGGGGTCGGCCAGATACGCAGTATTTT.

This chain uses TRBV7-9 with TRBJ2-7; 7 nucleotides match TRBD2. This CDR3 is built from 12 residues. Germline CDR1 and CDR2: SEHNR and FQNEAQ (reference sequence). V lost 5 bases, J lost 5 bases, and 3 bases stayed unmatched. This CDR3 reads CASSSAGDEQYF. In DNA, the CDR3 is TGTGCCAGCAGCAGCGCGGGGGACGAGCAGTACTTC.

The sample holds a few counts of this clone. V gene TRBV5-1 combines with J gene TRBJ2-7; a possible D gene is TRBD2 (5 bases). Trimming left V 1 base short and J 4 bases short, with 18 bases between. The CDR3 covers 16 residues. The V gene's germline CDR1 is SGHRS and CDR2 YFSETQ. Written as DNA, the CDR3 is TGCGCCAGCAGCTTGAAGCGACTCTCCGGGGAGTACGAGCAGTACTTC. Protein: CASSLKRLSGEYEQYF.

The chain carries TRBV5-6 and TRBJ2-6; 9 nucleotides match TRBD1. The germline V gene has CDR1 SGHDT and CDR2 YYEEEE. After removal of 4 bases from V and 0 bases from J, the junction contained 11 bases not matched to a gene. The CDR3 sequence is 19 residues long. CDR3 amino acids: CASSQGTGQGLSGANVLTF. The CDR3 DNA reads TGTGCCAGCAGCCAAGGTACCGGACAGGGGCTCTCTGGGGCCAACGTCCTGACTTTC.

The CDR3 protein is CASSFQGAVSGNTIYF. In DNA form, the CDR3 reads TGTGCCAGCAGCTTTCAGGGGGCAGTCTCTGGAAACACCATATATTTT. The V and J genes are TRBV7-2 and TRBJ1-3; TRBD1 aligns across 8 bases. V shed 3 bases and J 0 bases; nucleotides not matched to a gene: 4. CDR1 is SGHTA, CDR2 FQGNSA, per germline. The CDR3 extends over 16 amino acids. Looking up the rest from reference TRBV7-2 and TRBJ1-3 gives the full variable domain: GAGVSQSPSNKVTEKGKDVELRCDPISGHTALYWYRQSLGQGLEFLIYFQGNSAPDKSGLPSDRFSAERTGGSVSTLTIQRTQQEDSAVYLCASSFQGAVSGNTIYFGEGSWLTVV.

The chain joins TRBV5-6 to TRBJ2-3; D ambiguous. V was shortened by 2 bases and J by 5 bases, with 15 bases between the two germline ends. Germline V gene lookup returns CDR1 SGHDT and CDR2 YYEEEE. The CDR3 is 15 residues long. The CDR3 region is CASSFGEANGDTQYF. The CDR3 DNA follows: TGTGCCAGCAGCTTCGGTGAAGCGAACGGAGATACGCAGTATTTT.

This sequence joins TRBV20-1 and TRBJ2-2; tentative D call: TRBD2 (5 bases). Germline-derived CDR1 and CDR2 are DFQATT and SNEGSKA (reference sequence). V lost 2 bases to trimming and J lost 8 bases, with 6 bases between them. CDR3 length: 11 residues. The CDR3 loop is CSARLAGELFF. DNA of the CDR3: TGCAGTGCTAGACTAGCAGGGGAGCTGTTTTTT.

V is TRBV4-3 and J is TRBJ2-2, with 10 bases identical to TRBD2. Germline loops: CDR1 LGHNA, CDR2 YSLEER. V lost 4 bases and J lost 4; bases outside the gene matches: 15. The length of the CDR3 is 19 residues. For the CDR3, the DNA is TGCGCCAGCAGCCCGTCCCTCCGAGCTAGCGGGGGTCCCACCGGGGAGCTGTTTTTT. Translating it yields CASSPSLRASGGPTGELFF.

The chain carries TRBV19 and TRBJ1-1; TRBD1 matches at 7 bases. Germline V CDR1 and CDR2: LNHDA, SQIVND (reference sequence). The CDR3 runs to 18 residues. V gave up 1 base and J gave up 1 base; unmatched junction bases: 12. As DNA, the CDR3 is TGTGCCAGTAGTATAGGTTCCCTCCTGACAGGGAAGAACACTGAAGCTTTCTTT. Protein product: CASSIGSLLTGKNTEAFF.

This clone was recorded once. The chain couples TRBV9 to TRBJ2-2, with D tentatively TRBD2 (5 bases). Deletions cut 4 bases from V and 6 bases from J, with 13 bases between. The CDR3 contains 14 residues. Germline V CDR1 and CDR2: SGDLS, YYNGEE. CDR3: CASSSYRTPGELFF. CDR3 DNA sequence: TGTGCCAGCAGCTCTTATCGGACTCCCGGGGAGCTGTTTTTT.

Comment on this clone: Other DNA sequences of this sample code for an identical CDR3. The chain is built from TRBV7-3 and TRBJ1-2, with 9 bases matching TRBD1. The germline CDR1 and CDR2 sequences are SGHTA and FQGTGA. This CDR3 comprises 13 residues. With 5 bases clipped from V and 5 bases from J, the junction kept 3 bases outside the gene matches. Written as DNA, the CDR3 is TGTGCCAGCAGCCCCGGACAGGGGTATGGCTACACCTTC. Its protein is CASSPGQGYGYTF.

This clone ranks as large (0.1 to 1%). This chain joins TRBV15 and TRBJ2-5; D is uncertain. Germline CDR1 LNHNV, CDR2 YYDKDF (reference sequence). The CDR3 loop spans 15 amino acids. Trimming took 0 bases from V and 2 from J, leaving 10 bases between them. CDR3 sequence reads: CATSRDLALQETQYF. The CDR3 DNA sequence: TGTGCCACCAGCAGAGATCTGGCCTTACAAGAGACCCAGTACTTC.

This chain connects TRBV18 to TRBJ1-5, with TRBD1 matching 10 bases. Germline CDR1 is KGHSH and CDR2 is LQKENI. This CDR3 contains 16 residues. The ends lost 3 bases at V and 2 bases at J; junction bases unmatched: 4. The CDR3 region has the DNA TGTGCCAGCTCACCGGACAGGGGGAGTCGCAATCAGCCCCAGCATTTT. Its translation is CASSPDRGSRNQPQHF.

This chain joins TRBV7-9 and TRBJ1-4; 9 bases map to TRBD1. Looked up from germline, CDR1 is SEHNR and CDR2 is FQNEAQ (reference sequence). This CDR3 has 19 amino acids. The J segment lost 1 base and the V segment lost 2 bases, leaving 11 bases of the junction unmatched. The CDR3 protein is CASSLLIRDRDRTNEKLFF. The CDR3 DNA follows: TGTGCCAGCAGCTTACTGATCCGGGACAGGGATAGAACTAATGAAAAACTGTTTTTT.